This T cell receptor beta chain was recovered during a study of OX40 agonist ivuxolimab in advanced cancers. Study results and caveats: Dose levels from 0.1 to 3.0 mg/kg saw CD4+ and CD8+ blood T cells expand clonally by week 6.

Concerning this clone: Its cognate antigen is unknown.

Trimming pared 6 bases from V and 1 base from J, leaving 7 bases between. Germline-derived CDR1 and CDR2 are MDHEN and SYDVKM. This CDR3 comprises 12 residues. Here immunoSEQ multiplex PCR was the method, and the copy in TCRdb shows in-frame clones only, minus some. Of roughly 67,000 clones listed, more than 65% are singletons. Sequencing used CD4+ or CD8+ T cells sorted from blood, obtained in a trial of the OX40 agonist ivuxolimab. This TCR came from an adult with an advanced solid tumor such as melanoma, head and neck, liver or kidney cancer. The chain joins TRBV28 to TRBJ2-7; D gene unclear. CDR3 protein: CASSRFSYEQYF. CDR3 DNA sequence: TGTGCCAGCAGCCGATTTTCCTACGAGCAGTACTTC.